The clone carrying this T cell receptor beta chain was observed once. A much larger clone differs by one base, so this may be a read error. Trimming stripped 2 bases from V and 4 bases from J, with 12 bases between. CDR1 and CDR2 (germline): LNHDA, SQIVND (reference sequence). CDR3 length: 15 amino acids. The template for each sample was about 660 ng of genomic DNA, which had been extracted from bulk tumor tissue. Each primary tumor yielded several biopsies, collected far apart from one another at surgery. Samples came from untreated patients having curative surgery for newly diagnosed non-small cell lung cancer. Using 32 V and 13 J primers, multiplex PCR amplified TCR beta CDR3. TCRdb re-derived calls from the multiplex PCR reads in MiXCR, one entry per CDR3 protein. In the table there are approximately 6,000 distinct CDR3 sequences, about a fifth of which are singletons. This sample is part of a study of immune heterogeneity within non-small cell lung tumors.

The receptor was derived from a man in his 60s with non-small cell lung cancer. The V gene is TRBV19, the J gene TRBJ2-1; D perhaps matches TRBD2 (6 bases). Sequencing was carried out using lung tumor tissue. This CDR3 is CASSIPGLLYNEQFF. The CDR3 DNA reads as TGTGCCAGTAGTATACCCGGACTATTATACAATGAGCAGTTCTTC.